Below are 20 T cell receptor beta chains sequenced from a single sample in a study of T cell changes during pregnancy in multiple sclerosis. Sequenced by immunoSEQ multiplex PCR; TCRdb stores in-frame clones only, minus some. The sample lists about 64,000 clones; about 90% were seen once. This sample comprised peripheral blood, obtained in the second trimester of pregnancy. All receptors come from a female donor in good health, enrolled as a control in a pregnancy study.

The rearrangement joins TRBV4-2 to TRBJ2-3; D perhaps matches TRBD1 (6 bases). Germline-derived CDR1 and CDR2 are LGHNA and YNFKEQ. The CDR3 sequence is 16 residues long. Trimming left V 4 bases short and J 1 base short, with 15 bases between. The CDR3 DNA sequence: TGTGCCAGCAGCCCCTTAAAAGGGGGAGGCACAGATACGCAGTATTTT. Translating gives CASSPLKGGGTDTQYF.

The chain couples TRBV9 to TRBJ2-7; 9 nucleotides line up with TRBD1. Germline lookup yields CDR1 SGDLS and CDR2 YYNGEE. V lost 3 bases and J lost 5; bases outside the gene matches: 15. The CDR3 length is 17 residues. The CDR3 region has the DNA TGTGCCAGCAGCGGGGGACAGGGAAGTAACCGCGCCCACGAGCAGTACTTC. Translation: CASSGGQGSNRAHEQYF. The full variable domain, in which reference TRBV9 and TRBJ2-7 provide the parts outside the CDR3, is DSGVTQTPKHLITATGQRVTLRCSPRSGDLSVYWYQQSLDQGLQFLIQYYNGEERAKGNILERFSAQQFPDLHSELNLSSLELGDSALYFCASSGGQGSNRAHEQYFGPGTRLTVT.

This rearrangement joins TRBV19 to TRBJ2-7; 10 bases align to TRBD2. Germline CDR1 reads LNHDA; CDR2 reads SQIVND (reference sequence). The V segment lost 5 bases and the J segment 5 bases; nucleotides outside the gene matches: 3. This CDR3 spans 13 amino acids. For the CDR3, the DNA is TGTGCCAGTAGTGCTAGCGGGAGCCACGAGCAGTACTTC. Protein sequence: CASSASGSHEQYF.

The V call is TRBV5-6, the J call TRBJ1-5; no clear D gene. Germline values: CDR1 SGHDT, CDR2 YYEEEE. The CDR3 has 16 amino acids. With 0 bases removed from V and 0 bases from J, the gap between germline ends came to 10 bases. The CDR3, as DNA: TGTGCCAGCAGCTTGGCCGGCGGTAATAGCAATCAGCCCCAGCATTTT. This codes for CASSLAGGNSNQPQHF.

The V call is TRBV7-2, the J call TRBJ1-2; D is ambiguous. Trimming left V 0 bases short and J 3 bases short, with 20 bases between. The CDR3 spans 18 residues. Germline V gene lookup returns CDR1 SGHTA and CDR2 FQGNSA. Here the CDR3 reads CASSLAVVGALRDYGYTF. CDR3 bases: TGTGCCAGCAGCTTAGCAGTTGTGGGTGCCTTGCGGGACTATGGCTACACCTTC.

The V and J genes are TRBV9 and TRBJ2-1, with D perhaps TRBD2 (6 bases). The CDR3 is made up of 15 amino acids. CDR1 SGDLS and CDR2 YYNGEE come from the germline V gene. The ends were cut back, 2 bases at V and 0 bases at J, with 9 bases in the middle. The CDR3 DNA is TGTGCCAGCAGCGTTGGGGGGACCTCCTACAATGAGCAGTTCTTC. It translates to CASSVGGTSYNEQFF.

The chain couples TRBV5-1 to TRBJ2-1; D is ambiguous. V dropped 4 bases and J dropped 3 bases, with 11 bases sitting between them. Germline V gene sequence: CDR1 SGHRS, CDR2 YFSETQ. CDR3 size: 14 residues. CDR3 sequence: CASSPPTGYNEQFF. The CDR3 DNA reads as TGCGCCAGCAGCCCGCCTACCGGCTACAATGAGCAGTTCTTC.

The chain joins TRBV4-2 to TRBJ2-7; D gene unclear. Germline values: CDR1 LGHNA, CDR2 YNFKEQ. Trimming stripped 0 bases from V and 0 bases from J, with 15 bases between. This CDR3 contains 17 residues. CDR3 coding DNA: TGTGCCAGCAGCCAAGAAGCCAGCGTGACCTTCTCCTACGAGCAGTACTTC. Its translation is CASSQEASVTFSYEQYF.

This clone appeared a few times. Other DNA variants within this sample encode the same CDR3. The genes are TRBV6-5 and TRBJ1-2; TRBD1 aligns across 7 bases. After removal of 6 bases from V and 7 bases from J, the junction contained 2 bases not matched to a gene. CDR1 MNHEY and CDR2 SVGAGI come from the germline V gene. The CDR3 covers 11 residues. The CDR3 nucleotides read TGTGCCAGCAGCCAGGGGGGTGGCTACACCTTC. This encodes CASSQGGGYTF.

The chain employs TRBV9 and TRBJ2-1; TRBD2 matches 9 bases. V lost 7 bases to trimming and J lost 10 bases; unmatched junction nucleotides: 3. CDR1 is SGDLS, CDR2 YYNGEE, per germline. The CDR3 is 11 residues long. The CDR3 loop is CASGRGGEQFF. In nucleotides, the CDR3 is TGTGCCAGCGGGCGGGGGGGGGAGCAGTTCTTC.

This clone was seen only once. The chain's CDR3 is CASSIGLAGGETQYF. The CDR3 bases are TGCGCCAGCAGCATCGGACTAGCAGGGGGAGAGACCCAGTACTTC. The chain has TRBV5-1 and TRBJ2-5; D possibly corresponds to TRBD2 (8 bases). The CDR3 covers 15 residues. Germline V gives CDR1 SGHRS, CDR2 YFSETQ. The V end lost 4 bases, the J end lost 4 bases, and 17 bases lay between the germline ends.

The rearrangement uses TRBV19 and TRBJ1-5; TRBD1 is a possible D gene (6 bases). The CDR3 is 15 amino acids. Germline V gene data show CDR1 as LNHDA and CDR2 as SQIVND (reference sequence). V dropped 4 bases and J dropped 3 bases, with 13 bases sitting between them. CDR3 bases: TGTGCCAGTAGTAGCACCGGGACACACAATCAGCCCCAGCATTTT. Its protein is CASSSTGTHNQPQHF.

The CDR3 is CASSLGAGADTQYF. The DNA of the CDR3 is TGTGCCAGCAGCCTAGGGGCGGGCGCAGATACGCAGTATTTT. This rearrangement joins TRBV7-9 to TRBJ2-3; perhaps D is TRBD1 or TRBD2 (5 bases each). Germline V gene lookup returns CDR1 SEHNR and CDR2 FQNEAQ (reference sequence). This CDR3 has 14 amino acids. Trimming removed 5 bases from V and 4 bases from J, with 13 bases in between. Variable domain in full (rest from reference TRBV7-9 and TRBJ2-3): DTGVSQNPRHKITKRGQNVTFRCDPISEHNRLYWYRQTLGQGPEFLTYFQNEAQLEKSRLLSDRFSAERPKGSFSTLEIQRTEQGDSAMYLCASSLGAGADTQYFGPGTRLTVL.

In this sample, this clone turned up a few times. J is TRBJ2-1 and V is TRBV29-1; 8 nucleotides match TRBD2. With 4 bases clipped from V and 8 bases from J, the junction kept 13 bases outside the gene matches. In germline, CDR1 is SQVTM, CDR2 ANQGSEA. The CDR3 extends over 15 amino acids. The CDR3 nucleotides read TGCAGCGTTGCGGGCTCCGGGACTAGTGGGGATGAGCAGTTCTTC. Protein sequence: CSVAGSGTSGDEQFF.

The chain uses TRBV7-9 and TRBJ2-7; 8 bases map to TRBD1. Germline V gives CDR1 SEHNR, CDR2 FQNEAQ (reference sequence). Trimming cost V 5 bases and J 1 base; bases outside gene matches: 10. The CDR3 length is 16 residues. The CDR3 DNA follows: TGTGCCAGCAGCCCCCCACCCTGGGACAGGTCCTACGAGCAGTACTTC. It specifies CASSPPPWDRSYEQYF. Full variable domain (missing parts from reference TRBV7-9 and TRBJ2-7): DTGVSQNPRHKITKRGQNVTFRCDPISEHNRLYWYRQTLGQGPEFLTYFQNEAQLEKSRLLSDRFSAERPKGSFSTLEIQRTEQGDSAMYLCASSPPPWDRSYEQYFGPGTRLTVT.

The chain couples TRBV6-6 to TRBJ1-1, with a possible D match to TRBD1 (5 bases). Trimming pared 2 bases from V and 5 bases from J, leaving 9 bases between. Looked up from germline, CDR1 is MNHNY and CDR2 is SVGAGI (reference sequence). The CDR3 is 13 amino acids. The chain's CDR3 is CASSYRAGTEAFF. In DNA form, the CDR3 reads TGTGCCAGCAGTTACAGGGCAGGGACTGAAGCTTTCTTT.

This clone was observed once. This CDR3 reads CAWDGQANTGELFF. CDR3 sequence (DNA): TGTGCCTGGGACGGACAAGCGAACACCGGGGAGCTGTTTTTT. This chain uses TRBV30 with TRBJ2-2; D is perhaps TRBD1 (5 bases). Trimming took off 5 bases at V and 0 bases at J, with 10 bases between the two ends. Germline V gene data show CDR1 as GTSNPN and CDR2 as SVGIG (reference sequence). The CDR3 consists of 14 residues.

V and J are TRBV9 and TRBJ2-1, with 11 bases matching TRBD1. Germline V CDR1 and CDR2: SGDLS, YYNGEE. With V trimmed by 3 bases and J by 4 bases, 6 bases remained unmatched. CDR3 length equals 16 residues. CDR3 DNA: TGTGCCAGCAGCGCCCCGGACAGGGGGCCTTACAATGAGCAGTTCTTC. Translation: CASSAPDRGPYNEQFF.

This rearrangement joins TRBV28 to TRBJ2-5, with TRBD1 matching over 9 bases. The V and J ends lost 2 bases and 4 bases, in that order; junction bases with no gene match: 5. This CDR3 has 15 amino acids. The germline CDR1 and CDR2 sequences are MDHEN and SYDVKM. The CDR3 sequence is CASSLRGQGRETQYF. The CDR3 nucleotides read TGTGCCAGCAGTTTACGGGGACAGGGAAGAGAGACCCAGTACTTC.

This chain links TRBV10-3 with TRBJ2-5; TRBD2 is a possible D gene (6 bases). CDR3 length equals 16 residues. Between the trimmed V and J ends, which lost 2 bases and 4 bases, there was a span of 17 bases. The germline CDR1 and CDR2 sequences are ENHRY and SYGVKD. DNA for the CDR3: TGTGCCATCAGTGAGCTTGGATTGGAGGGCCTAGAGACCCAGTACTTC. It translates to CAISELGLEGLETQYF.